This T cell receptor (beta chain) came from a study of CD8+ T cells in alopecia areata. As for the study in general: Treated patients were given 5 to 10 mg oral tofacitinib twice daily.

Once RNA had been extracted, it was reverse transcribed into cDNA to act as the sequencing template. Clones were read by immunoSEQ multiplex PCR, and TCRdb kept only the in-frame ones, dropping some. The sample shows 150,000 to 200,000 clones, roughly 60% of them seen only once. Documented treatment: oral pan-JAK inhibitor, 5-10 mg twice daily. Trimming cost V 4 bases and J 5 bases; bases outside gene matches: 14. This CDR3 contains 16 residues. Germline CDR1 and CDR2: LGHNA and YNFKEQ. This TCR was recovered from a human donor with alopecia areata. Material: CD4+ T cells sorted from blood, obtained around week 47, from a patient treated with tofacitinib. The chain carries TRBV4-2 and TRBJ2-7; 7 bases match TRBD1. CDR3 sequence: CASSLPGTEGLHEQYF. The DNA of the CDR3 is TGTGCCAGCAGCCTCCCCGGGACAGAGGGGTTACACGAGCAGTACTTC.